Listed below are T cell receptor beta chains from one sample, sequenced in a study of PD-L1 blockade in urothelial cancer. Clones were sequenced by immunoSEQ multiplex PCR, and TCRdb holds only the in-frame ones, with some missing. The data show around 50,000 clones, 82% seen once. Material: PBMCs, obtained around atezolizumab (anti-PD-L1) treatment. The source of these receptors is a man over 45 with urothelial cancer. CDR3s include the opening cysteine and the closing phenylalanine or tryptophan. D genes are given only for firm matches. The listing skips clone size in some rows; elsewhere it reads once, few, many or a size class.

TRBV29-1	TRBJ1-2	NA	NA	TGCAGCGTTGAAGCCCGCACAGGGTCTTACTATGGCTACACCTTC	CSVEARTGSYYGYTF
TRBV7-2	TRBJ1-6	NA	NA	TGTGCCAGCAGCTTATCTCCCTATAATTCACCCCTCCACTTT	CASSLSPYNSPLHF
TRBV27	TRBJ2-7	NA	NA	TGTGCCAGCAGTCCCACCCCAATTGCAGATTCCGAGCAGTACTTC	CASSPTPIADSEQYF
TRBV28	TRBJ2-5	TRBD1	NA	TGTGCCAGCAGTAACCGGGACAGGCAAGAGACCCAGTACTTC	CASSNRDRQETQYF
TRBV4-1	TRBJ2-3	NA	NA	TGCGCCAGCAGCCAAGTAGGGGAAGATACGCAGTATTTT	CASSQVGEDTQYF
TRBV15	TRBJ2-5	TRBD1	NA	TGTGCCACCAGCAGAATGGTCAGGGACAGGGGGAGGGCAGAGACCCAGTACTTC	CATSRMVRDRGRAETQYF
TRBV9	TRBJ2-6	NA	NA	TGTGCCAGCAGCGAGGACATTACTTACTCTGGGGCCAACGTCCTGACTTTC	CASSEDITYSGANVLTF
TRBV11-2	TRBJ2-3	NA	NA	TGTGCCAGCAGCTTAGCCCTATTAACAGATACGCAGTATTTT	CASSLALLTDTQYF
TRBV19	TRBJ1-1	NA	NA	TGTGCCAGCGCGAGGTGGGAGAGCACTGAAGCTTTCTTT	CASARWESTEAFF
TRBV27	TRBJ2-3	NA	NA	TGTGCCAGCAGTTTATCGAGGGGCACAGATACGCAGTATTTT	CASSLSRGTDTQYF
TRBV5-1	TRBJ2-1	TRBD2	NA	TGCGCCAGCAGCTCCACCGGGACTAGCGGCAATGAGCAGTTCTTC	CASSSTGTSGNEQFF
TRBV14	TRBJ2-7	NA	NA	TGTGCCAGCAGCCAAGATCTTGTAGCCTACGAGCAGTACTTC	CASSQDLVAYEQYF
TRBV30	TRBJ2-7	NA	NA	TGTGCCTGGAGTGGGACAGGCGGGGGGGAGCAGTACTTC	CAWSGTGGGEQYF
TRBV19	TRBJ1-5	NA	NA	TGTGCCAGTAGTATAGGGGCGACCAGGGTCAATCAGCCCCAGCATTTT	CASSIGATRVNQPQHF
TRBV19	TRBJ2-1	NA	few	TGTGCCAGTAGTATTCAGGCCGATGTGCAGTTCTTC	CASSIQADVQFF
TRBV29-1	TRBJ2-1	TRBD2	NA	TGCAGCGCCGGACTAGCGGGAGAGCAGTTCTTC	CSAGLAGEQFF
TRBV10-1	TRBJ1-1	TRBD1	NA	TGCGCCAGCAGTGATCCCGGGACAGGGATCTCTGAAGCTTTCTTT	CASSDPGTGISEAFF
TRBV28	TRBJ1-2	NA	NA	TGTGCCAGCAGTTTTCAGGTCCTTCTCTATGGCTACACCTTC	CASSFQVLLYGYTF
TRBV6-6	TRBJ2-3	NA	NA	TGTGCCAGCAGTTACGGACAGAACACAGATACGCAGTATTTT	CASSYGQNTDTQYF
TRBV5-5	TRBJ2-1	NA	NA	TGTGCCAGCAGCTTGTCGGTGCAGGGGTCCAGGAATGAGCAGTTCTTC	CASSLSVQGSRNEQFF
TRBV5-1	TRBJ1-4	NA	NA	TGCGCCAGCAGCTTGGCAGGGGTACCCGAAAAACTGTTTTTT	CASSLAGVPEKLFF
TRBV5-6	TRBJ1-2	NA	NA	TGTGCCAGCAGCGCGGGACTTAAAGACGGCTACACCTTC	CASSAGLKDGYTF
TRBV7-2	TRBJ2-1	TRBD2	NA	TGTGCCAGCAGACTAGCGGGGGGACATGAGCAGTTCTTC	CASRLAGGHEQFF
TRBV5-1	TRBJ2-7	TRBD2	NA	TGCGCCAGCAGCTTGGATGGGCTAGCGGCTTCCTACGAGCAGTACTTC	CASSLDGLAASYEQYF
TRBV27	TRBJ2-7	NA	NA	TGTGCCAGCAGCGGACACTACGAGCAGTACTTC	CASSGHYEQYF
TRBV5-1	TRBJ1-1	TRBD1	NA	TGCGCCAGCAGCCGGACAGGGTCAGACACTGAAGCTTTCTTT	CASSRTGSDTEAFF
TRBV7-2	TRBJ2-2	TRBD2	NA	TGTGCCAGCAGCTTTACTAGCGGGAACACCGGGGAGCTGTTTTTT	CASSFTSGNTGELFF
TRBV19	TRBJ1-6	TRBD1	NA	TGTGCCAGTAGGCTAAGGGGGCAGGGTTCACCCCTCCACTTT	CASRLRGQGSPLHF
TRBV11-2	TRBJ2-3	TRBD2	NA	TGTGCCAGCAGCGCTCCGGGACTAGCGGATCAGTATTTT	CASSAPGLADQYF
TRBV10-3	TRBJ2-1	NA	NA	TGTGCCATCAGTGCGGCGGGTCTGCGGGGTGAGCAGTTCTTC	CAISAAGLRGEQFF
TRBV6-1	TRBJ1-2	TRBD1	few	TGTGCCAGCAGTGAGACAGGGAACTATGGCTACACCTTC	CASSETGNYGYTF
TRBV30	TRBJ1-1	NA	NA	TGTGCCGGGGGCAGGGGTATATCTGAAGCTTTCTTT	CAGGRGISEAFF
TRBV10-2	TRBJ1-2	TRBD1	NA	TGCGCCAGCAGGAAGACAGGGGGGGAAGGCTACACCTTC	CASRKTGGEGYTF
TRBV5-4	TRBJ2-7	TRBD1	NA	TGTGCCAGCAGCTTGGCAGGGGGCTCCTACGAGCAGTACTTC	CASSLAGGSYEQYF